A selection of T cell receptor beta chains follows, all from one sample in a study of identifying expanded T cells in peripheral blood. Sequenced by immunoSEQ multiplex PCR; TCRdb stores in-frame clones only, minus some. There are about 120,000 clones in the sample; around four fifths occur only once, and over 3% lies in the top ten. Material for sequencing was blood. These receptors were obtained from a person between 18 and 75 years old in good health. CDR3s leave out the opening cysteine and the closing phenylalanine or tryptophan.

TRBV11-2,TRBJ2-3,11,ASSWTGADTQY
TRBV25-1,TRBJ2-3,14,ASSGPDREPTDTQY
TRBV5-1,TRBJ2-2,13,ASSLYTGRTGELF
TRBV25-1,TRBJ2-5,13,ASSGSGGGRETQY
TRBV6-5,TRBJ1-5,11,ASSLQGNQPQH
TRBV7-9,TRBJ2-7,12,ASGTGQFSNEQY
TRBV5-1,TRBJ2-1,15,ASSLGLAGGSYNEQF
TRBV5-1,TRBJ2-1,14,ASSLTTGEPHNEQF
TRBV29-1,TRBJ2-5,14,SVRGGARGFQETQY
TRBV7-6,TRBJ1-1,12,ASSLPPMNTEAF
TRBV11-3,TRBJ2-5,13,ASGQGQTPQETQY
TRBV4-1,TRBJ1-4,13,ASSQVQAGSGKLF
TRBV6-4,TRBJ2-3,12,ASSYDRAADTQY
TRBV7-8,TRBJ2-3,11,ASSFDRGRSQY
TRBV6-1,TRBJ2-7,10,ASGTGPYEQY
TRBV7-9,TRBJ1-5,11,ASSSWRDQPQH
TRBV5-1,TRBJ2-6,16,ASSLNPGGTSGANVLT
TRBV14,TRBJ2-1,10,ASSQVGTGPL
TRBV18,TRBJ2-5,13,ASSPRIGIQETQY
TRBV2,TRBJ1-1,10,ASSGDATEAF
TRBV7-2,TRBJ1-6,12,ASSSRTPSSPLH
TRBV2,TRBJ2-2,15,ASRFSSGGLDTGELF
TRBV19,TRBJ2-1,10,ASSILGNEQF
TRBV29-1,TRBJ2-3,13,SVVILAGTGNTQY
TRBV5-1,TRBJ2-5,12,ASSGLLDGETQY
TRBV5-6,TRBJ2-4,12,ASSAGLAENIQY
TRBV15,TRBJ1-1,12,ATSRDLGNTEAF
TRBV9,TRBJ1-2,16,ASSVSPHRTATVYGYT
TRBV5-4,TRBJ1-1,12,ASSLDSLTSEAF
TRBV5-5,TRBJ1-2,14,ASSLGWGAPNYGYT
TRBV6-5,TRBJ1-2,11,ASSYSQYYGYT
TRBV6-1,TRBJ2-7,9,ASIEVYEQY
TRBV19,TRBJ1-5,14,ASSRPRDRGYQPQH
TRBV6-1,TRBJ1-1,12,ASSFGGVNTEAF
TRBV18,TRBJ1-1,11,ASSNTEYTEAF
TRBV6-5,TRBJ1-5,11,ASSYSSNQPQH
TRBV6-1,TRBJ2-3,13,ASNAGLAGADTQY
TRBV29-1,TRBJ2-7,10,SVPGDRHEQY
TRBV5-6,TRBJ2-7,11,ASSFTGLYEQY
TRBV7-8,TRBJ1-2,13,ASSPAVQGARGYT
TRBV29-1,TRBJ1-2,10,SVEEGAYGYT
TRBV14,TRBJ1-3,9,ASSQGGTIY
TRBV7-8,TRBJ1-6,16,ASSHPRGLTGTASPLH
TRBV30,TRBJ1-6,13,AWSPSSGANSPLH
TRBV30,TRBJ2-7,10,AWNTGTVEQY
TRBV15,TRBJ2-4,11,ATSGSGKNIQY
TRBV12-5,TRBJ1-5,16,ASGLDRGRGYSNQPQH
TRBV9,TRBJ2-2,10,ASSKNTGELF
TRBV5-6,TRBJ1-2,12,ASSLGDITYGYT
TRBV10-1,TRBJ2-2,14,ASSFCGTVNTGELF
TRBV7-3,TRBJ1-6,13,ASSPTGPYNSPLH
TRBV5-1,TRBJ1-1,13,ASSPTPLTRGEAF
TRBV18,TRBJ2-2,12,ASSLNGDTGELF
TRBV5-1,TRBJ1-1,12,ASSLVRGITEAF
TRBV5-5,TRBJ1-3,14,ASIAKGVPSGNTIY
TRBV18,TRBJ1-4,12,ASSPQGTNEKLF
TRBV12-5,TRBJ2-2,18,ASGLVTRSGFLANTGELF
TRBV18,TRBJ1-1,12,ASSRAMMNTEAF
TRBV4-3,TRBJ1-6,14,ASSQAAMPANSPLH
TRBV7-2,TRBJ1-2,12,ASSLVTGGYGYT